A selection of T cell receptor beta chains follows, all from one sample in a study of PD-L1 blockade in urothelial cancer. TCRdb's copy holds only in-frame clones and misses some; the assay was immunoSEQ multiplex PCR. The repertoire has tens of thousands of clones, around nine tenths of them found once; the top ten carry 11%. Specimen: PBMCs, collected around atezolizumab (anti-PD-L1) treatment. These receptors were taken from a man aged 55-75 years with urothelial cancer. Both conserved end residues are part of each CDR3. The D gene is left open where the match is weak. Size tells how often a clone was seen (once, few, many) or the class of an expanded clone, and some rows leave it out.

CDR3aa,CDR3nt,v_gene,d_gene,abundance,j_gene
CASSPPASARWTQYF,TGTGCCAGCAGCCCCCCCGCGTCCGCGCGATGGACCCAGTACTTC,TRBV7-9,-,once,TRBJ2-5
CASSFQIENYGYTF,TGTGCCAGCAGCTTTCAAATAGAGAACTATGGCTACACCTTC,TRBV5-4,-,-,TRBJ1-2
CASSPVNSGYNEQFF,TGTGCCAGCTCACCAGTCAATAGCGGCTACAATGAGCAGTTCTTC,TRBV18,-,-,TRBJ2-1
CASDDPLRQRGVETQYF,TGTGCCAGCGACGACCCCCTACGGCAGCGGGGGGTGGAGACCCAGTACTTC,TRBV7-6,TRBD2,-,TRBJ2-5
CASSLEVTKSSEKLFF,TGTGCCAGCAGCTTAGAGGTTACTAAGTCTAGTGAAAAACTGTTTTTT,TRBV11-3,-,few,TRBJ1-4
CASSVTADYNEQFF,TGTGCCAGCAGCGTAACGGCGGACTACAATGAGCAGTTCTTC,TRBV9,-,-,TRBJ2-1
CASSESPGTINTEAFF,TGCGCCAGCAGTGAGTCGCCAGGGACAATAAACACTGAAGCTTTCTTT,TRBV10-2,-,-,TRBJ1-1
CASSEGGGPWPQHF,TGTGCCAGCAGTGAAGGCGGGGGCCCCTGGCCCCAGCATTTT,TRBV2,-,-,TRBJ1-5
CASTRGGRTNTEAFF,TGTGCCAGCACGCGGGGGGGCAGGACAAACACTGAAGCTTTCTTT,TRBV28,-,-,TRBJ1-1
CASTQRVNTASQETQYF,TGCGCCAGCACCCAACGGGTAAACACGGCATCGCAAGAGACCCAGTACTTC,TRBV23-1,-,-,TRBJ2-5
CAGAPDSSGNTIYF,TGTGCCGGAGCTCCGGACAGCTCTGGAAACACCATATATTTT,TRBV2,-,-,TRBJ1-3
CSVAKELNTEAFF,TGCAGCGTTGCAAAGGAGTTGAACACTGAAGCTTTCTTT,TRBV29-1,-,few,TRBJ1-1
CASSLGLNNEQFF,TGCGCCAGCAGCTTGGGACTTAACAATGAGCAGTTCTTC,TRBV5-1,-,-,TRBJ2-1
CASSEFGFGATQYF,TGTGCCAGCAGTGAGTTCGGGTTTGGTGCTACGCAGTATTTT,TRBV6-4,-,-,TRBJ2-3
CASSLAGLTYEQYF,TGTGCCAGCAGCTTAGCGGGGCTAACCTACGAGCAGTACTTC,TRBV7-9,-,-,TRBJ2-7
CASSLLAASHEQFF,TGTGCCAGCAGCTTACTAGCTGCTAGTCATGAGCAGTTCTTC,TRBV5-6,-,-,TRBJ2-1
CASSLVDSEGNTIYF,TGTGCCAGCTCACTGGTGGACAGTGAAGGAAACACCATATATTTT,TRBV18,-,-,TRBJ1-3
CASSLVGTSGNEQFF,TGTGCCAGCAGCTTGGTTGGGACTAGCGGGAATGAGCAGTTCTTC,TRBV5-4,TRBD2,-,TRBJ2-1